This TCR beta chain was profiled in a study of T cells after yellow fever vaccination. Trimming pared 1 base from V and 1 base from J, leaving 11 bases between. This CDR3 is 16 amino acids long. Study-level points and caveats: Most primary-vaccination clones recurred post-booster (approximately 95% CD4, roughly 87% CD8). Although most clonotypes did not, a small share appeared in both CD4 and CD8 compartments.

The table lists this clonotype with a few counts. Its cognate antigen is unknown. TCRdb ran MiXCR on the 5' RACE reads and lists one entry per CDR3 protein. The repertoire consists of a few hundred thousand distinct CDR3 sequences, with around a sixth occurring once and the leading ten covering roughly a sixth. This rearrangement joins TRBV12-3 or TRBV12-4 to TRBJ2-4; the D gene is possibly TRBD2 (6 bases). The specimen comprised PBMCs, sampled about 5 days after the first yellow fever vaccination. The receptor comes from a man aged 18 to 30 who received the YFV17D yellow fever vaccine. The CDR3 DNA follows: TGTGCCAGCAGTTTAGAGGGCGGGGTCGCCAAAAACATTCAGTACTTC. Translating it yields CASSLEGGVAKNIQYF.